A selection of T cell receptor beta chains follows, all from one sample in a study of Graves' ophthalmopathy and Graves' hyperthyroidism. One entry per CDR3 protein, called by TCRdb with MiXCR from the multiplex PCR reads. Here the sample spans 600,000 to 950,000 distinct CDR3 sequences, 35% to 50% being singletons. The sample was peripheral blood. The receptors come from an adult man with Graves' ophthalmopathy. Each CDR3 is given with its conserved first and last residue. D genes are given only for firm matches. Only part of the rows carry a size: once, few, many, or a class if the clone is expanded.

v_gene,len,abundance,j_gene,d_gene,CDR3aa,CDR3nt
TRBV9,14,many,TRBJ1-2,TRBD1,CASSPSGQGSGYTF,TGTGCCAGCAGCCCCTCCGGACAGGGGTCTGGCTACACCTTC
TRBV10-3,14,once,TRBJ1-4,-,CAISEGGRNEKLFF,TGTGCCATCAGTGAGGGAGGGCGGAATGAAAAACTGTTTTTT
TRBV10-1,12,many,TRBJ1-5,-,CASSDSNQPQHF,TGCGCCAGCAGTGACAGCAATCAGCCCCAGCATTTT
TRBV10-3,15,many,TRBJ2-5,-,CASVRGGGLGETQYF,TGTGCCTCCGTGAGAGGGGGGGGTTTGGGAGAGACCCAGTACTTC
TRBV25-1,14,-,TRBJ1-2,TRBD1,CASSLWAGGNGYTF,TGTGCCAGCAGTTTATGGGCAGGGGGAAATGGCTACACCTTC
TRBV4-2,16,-,TRBJ1-5,TRBD1,CASSHRLGQGNQPQHF,TGTGCCAGCAGCCACAGACTAGGACAGGGGAATCAGCCCCAGCATTTT
TRBV20-1,13,few,TRBJ2-7,TRBD1,CSAGRTGVYEQYF,TGCAGTGCTGGCCGGACAGGAGTCTACGAGCAGTACTTC
TRBV9,15,-,TRBJ1-1,-,CASSARGGTNTGAFF,TGTGCCAGCAGCGCCCGGGGCGGAACTAACACTGGAGCTTTCTTT
TRBV19,14,many,TRBJ1-6,-,CASSMQLDNSPLHF,TGTGCCAGTAGTATGCAATTGGACAATTCACCCCTCCACTTT
TRBV2,15,-,TRBJ1-1,-,CASSEQGVRGTEAFF,TGTGCCAGCAGTGAACAGGGCGTTAGGGGCACTGAAGCTTTCTTT
TRBV7-9,14,-,TRBJ2-6,-,CASSSYSGANVLTF,TGTGCCAGTAGTAGTTACTCTGGGGCCAACGTCCTGACTTTC
TRBV7-8,15,-,TRBJ2-5,TRBD2,CASSRLAGAEETQYF,TGTGCCAGCAGCAGACTAGCGGGGGCAGAGGAGACCCAGTACTTC
TRBV2,16,-,TRBJ1-5,TRBD1,CASSGTGYALGQPQHF,TGTGCCAGCAGTGGGACAGGGTATGCGCTCGGTCAGCCCCAGCATTTT
TRBV7-9,14,-,TRBJ1-5,TRBD1,CASSQGTGNGPQHF,TGTGCCAGCAGCCAAGGGACAGGGAATGGGCCCCAGCATTTT
TRBV7-9,15,few,TRBJ1-1,TRBD1,CASSFGTGASTEAFF,TGTGCCAGCAGCTTCGGGACAGGGGCGAGCACTGAAGCTTTCTTT
TRBV25-1,16,-,TRBJ1-2,TRBD1,CASSLRIDRVRSGYTF,TGTGCCAGCAGTTTACGAATTGACAGGGTTCGAAGCGGCTACACCTTC
TRBV4-3,14,-,TRBJ2-7,TRBD1,CASSRPGQSDEQYF,TGCGCCAGCAGCCGACCGGGACAGTCCGACGAGCAGTACTTC
TRBV7-9,13,many,TRBJ1-2,-,CASSFPGDYGYTF,TGTGCCAGCAGTTTCCCGGGAGACTATGGCTACACCTTC
TRBV7-8,14,many,TRBJ2-2,-,CASSSSRDTGELFF,TGTGCCAGCAGCTCCTCTAGGGACACCGGGGAGCTGTTTTTT
TRBV20-1,17,-,TRBJ1-6,-,CSARPNSFSSYNSPLHF,TGCAGTGCTAGACCTAACAGTTTCAGCTCCTATAATTCACCCCTCCACTTT
TRBV10-3,13,-,TRBJ1-6,-,CASSYAGDQPLHF,TGTGCCAGCAGTTATGCAGGGGATCAGCCCCTCCACTTT
TRBV7-2,15,-,TRBJ2-5,TRBD2,CASSLGLAVQETQYF,TGTGCCAGCAGCTTAGGACTAGCGGTCCAAGAGACCCAGTACTTC
TRBV7-2,13,many,TRBJ1-1,-,CASVQGRNTEAFF,TGTGCCAGCGTTCAGGGAAGGAACACTGAAGCTTTCTTT
TRBV6-4,14,few,TRBJ2-2,-,CASSDSGTTGELFF,TGTGCCAGCAGTGACTCGGGAACAACCGGGGAGCTGTTTTTT
TRBV10-3,11,few,TRBJ2-3,-,CATRAEDTQYF,TGTGCCACCCGTGCTGAAGATACGCAGTATTTT
TRBV5-6,16,few,TRBJ2-5,TRBD1,CASSDDETGNQETQYF,TGTGCCAGCAGCGACGACGAGACAGGGAACCAAGAGACCCAGTACTTC
TRBV29-1,15,many,TRBJ2-6,-,CSVEGGRVGANVLTF,TGCAGCGTTGAAGGTGGCAGGGTTGGGGCCAACGTCCTGACTTTC
TRBV7-3,18,-,TRBJ2-2,TRBD2,CASSPKPQLAGGTGELFF,TGTGCCAGCAGCCCAAAACCTCAACTAGCGGGAGGCACCGGGGAGCTGTTTTTT
TRBV7-9,16,few,TRBJ1-2,-,CASSPVIRSFIDGYTF,TGTGCCAGCAGTCCTGTGATCCGAAGCTTCATTGATGGCTACACCTTC
TRBV20-1,13,-,TRBJ1-1,-,CSAHETGKGEAFF,TGCAGTGCCCACGAAACAGGGAAGGGTGAAGCTTTCTTT
TRBV2,11,many,TRBJ2-7,-,CASSEEGQQYF,TGTGCCAGCAGTGAAGAGGGCCAGCAGTACTTC
TRBV19,15,many,TRBJ1-4,-,CASRHAGTENEKLFF,TGTGCCAGTAGGCATGCCGGGACCGAAAATGAAAAACTGTTTTTT
TRBV12-3/TRBV12-4,13,-,TRBJ1-2,-,CASGLAPSYGYTF,TGTGCTAGTGGTTTGGCCCCGAGCTATGGCTACACCTTC
TRBV16,15,few,TRBJ2-5,TRBD2,CASSHLAGGQETQYF,TGTGCCAGCAGCCACCTAGCGGGGGGCCAAGAGACCCAGTACTTC
TRBV16,15,few,TRBJ2-7,TRBD2,CASSQLGLAGYEQYF,TGTGCCAGCAGCCAATTGGGCCTAGCGGGCTACGAGCAGTACTTC
TRBV20-1,15,few,TRBJ1-2,-,CSARDPDRANYGYTF,TGCAGTGCTAGAGATCCGGACAGAGCTAACTATGGCTACACCTTC
TRBV6-1,13,-,TRBJ1-2,TRBD1,CASLPTGPYGYTF,TGTGCCAGCCTTCCGACAGGGCCCTATGGCTACACCTTC
TRBV7-2,16,-,TRBJ1-6,TRBD1,CASSLSSGTGDSPLHF,TGTGCCAGCAGCTTAAGCTCCGGGACAGGAGATTCACCCCTCCACTTT
TRBV5-6,13,few,TRBJ1-2,-,CASSWRRPDGYTF,TGTGCCAGCAGCTGGCGACGGCCGGATGGCTACACCTTC
TRBV25-1,14,-,TRBJ2-2,TRBD1,CASSLQPGGGELFF,TGTGCCAGCAGCTTACAACCAGGGGGAGGGGAGCTGTTTTTT
TRBV4-2,16,few,TRBJ2-7,-,CASSQKDGPDSYEQYF,TGTGCCAGCAGCCAAAAGGATGGCCCTGACTCCTACGAGCAGTACTTC
TRBV20-1,15,-,TRBJ2-7,TRBD1,CSARDGQGNVYEQYF,TGCAGTGCTAGAGATGGACAGGGAAACGTCTACGAGCAGTACTTC
TRBV10-3,15,-,TRBJ2-6,-,CAISETVSGANVLTF,TGTGCCATCAGTGAGACGGTTTCTGGGGCCAACGTCCTGACTTTC
TRBV29-1,13,many,TRBJ1-6,TRBD1,CSAARDRGTPLHF,TGCAGCGCTGCCCGGGACAGGGGGACACCCCTCCACTTT
TRBV20-1,15,few,TRBJ2-5,TRBD2,CSASFTSGGRETQYF,TGCAGTGCTAGCTTCACTAGCGGGGGACGGGAGACCCAGTACTTC
TRBV2,15,few,TRBJ1-1,-,CASSHRGALNTEAFF,TGTGCCAGCAGCCACCGAGGCGCTCTGAACACTGAAGCTTTCTTT
TRBV19,13,few,TRBJ2-7,TRBD1,CASSDRGLYEQYF,TGTGCCAGTAGCGACAGGGGGCTATACGAGCAGTACTTC
TRBV20-1,13,few,TRBJ2-7,-,CSTGPTSSYEQYF,TGCAGTACGGGACCAACTTCCTCCTACGAGCAGTACTTC
TRBV10-3,13,-,TRBJ2-7,TRBD1,CAITRGSTYEQYF,TGTGCCATCACCAGGGGGTCTACCTACGAGCAGTACTTC
TRBV10-3,12,-,TRBJ1-5,-,CAISYPHQPQHF,TGTGCCATCAGTTACCCCCATCAGCCCCAGCATTTT
TRBV20-1,16,-,TRBJ2-7,TRBD2,CSARGGKAGFVYEQYF,TGCAGTGCTAGAGGCGGGAAAGCGGGATTCGTCTACGAGCAGTACTTC
TRBV7-3,17,many,TRBJ2-6,-,CASSSPDERSGANVLTF,TGTGCCAGCAGCTCCCCGGACGAACGCTCTGGGGCCAACGTCCTGACTTTC
TRBV10-2,15,-,TRBJ1-6,TRBD1,CASSGRTGDNSPLHF,TGCGCCAGCAGTGGAAGGACAGGGGATAATTCACCCCTCCACTTT
TRBV25-1,15,few,TRBJ2-3,TRBD1,CASSQYRGSTDTQYF,TGTGCCAGCAGTCAATACAGGGGGTCCACAGATACGCAGTATTTT
TRBV7-3,19,-,TRBJ2-5,TRBD2,CASSLTGWVAGVGSETQYF,TGTGCCAGCAGCTTAACGGGCTGGGTAGCGGGAGTAGGTTCGGAGACCCAGTACTTC